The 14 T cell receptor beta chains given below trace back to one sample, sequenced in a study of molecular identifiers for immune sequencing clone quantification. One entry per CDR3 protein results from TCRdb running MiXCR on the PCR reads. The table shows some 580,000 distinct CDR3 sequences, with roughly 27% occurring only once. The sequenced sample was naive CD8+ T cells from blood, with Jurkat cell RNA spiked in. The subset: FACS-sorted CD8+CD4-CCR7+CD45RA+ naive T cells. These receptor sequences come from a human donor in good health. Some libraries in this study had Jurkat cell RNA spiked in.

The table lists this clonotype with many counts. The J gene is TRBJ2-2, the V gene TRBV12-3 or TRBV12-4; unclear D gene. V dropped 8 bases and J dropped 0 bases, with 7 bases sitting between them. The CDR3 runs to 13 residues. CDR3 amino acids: CASGTSNTGELFF. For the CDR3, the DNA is TGTGCCAGCGGCACCTCGAACACCGGGGAGCTGTTTTTT.

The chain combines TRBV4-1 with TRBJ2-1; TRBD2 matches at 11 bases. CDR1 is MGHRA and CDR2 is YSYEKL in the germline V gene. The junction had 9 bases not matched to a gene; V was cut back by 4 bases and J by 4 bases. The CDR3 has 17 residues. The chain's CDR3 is CASSPSPGLAEYNEQFF. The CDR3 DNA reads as TGCGCCAGCAGCCCCAGTCCGGGACTAGCGGAATACAATGAGCAGTTCTTC.

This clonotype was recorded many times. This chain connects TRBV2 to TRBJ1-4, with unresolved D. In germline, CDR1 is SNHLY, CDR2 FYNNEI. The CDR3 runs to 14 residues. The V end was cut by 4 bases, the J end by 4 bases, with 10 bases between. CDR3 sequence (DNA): TGTGCCAGCAGTGGCGGACGGAGTAATGAAAAACTGTTTTTT. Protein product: CASSGGRSNEKLFF.

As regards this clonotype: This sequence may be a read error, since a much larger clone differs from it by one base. CDR3 nucleotides: TGCGCCAGCAGCGCTGGACAGGGCCCCACTGAAGCTTTCTTT. Residues: CASSAGQGPTEAFF. The chain couples TRBV5-1 to TRBJ1-1; 8 nucleotides match TRBD1. The CDR3 is made up of 14 amino acids. The junction had 6 bases not matched to a gene; V was cut back by 4 bases and J by 4 bases. The V gene's germline CDR1 is SGHRS and CDR2 YFSETQ.

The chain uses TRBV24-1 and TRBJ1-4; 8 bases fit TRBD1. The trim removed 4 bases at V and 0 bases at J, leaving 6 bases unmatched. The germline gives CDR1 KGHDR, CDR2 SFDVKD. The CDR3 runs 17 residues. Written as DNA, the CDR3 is TGTGCCACCAGTGACTCCGGACAGGGACCAACTAATGAAAAACTGTTTTTT. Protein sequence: CATSDSGQGPTNEKLFF.

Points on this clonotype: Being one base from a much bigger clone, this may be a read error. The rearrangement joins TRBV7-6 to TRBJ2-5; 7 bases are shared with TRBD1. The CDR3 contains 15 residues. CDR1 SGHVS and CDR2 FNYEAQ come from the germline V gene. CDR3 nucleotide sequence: TGTGCCAACAGCCGAGAGGGGGCGTCTCGGGAGACCCAGTACTTC. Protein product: CANSREGASRETQYF.

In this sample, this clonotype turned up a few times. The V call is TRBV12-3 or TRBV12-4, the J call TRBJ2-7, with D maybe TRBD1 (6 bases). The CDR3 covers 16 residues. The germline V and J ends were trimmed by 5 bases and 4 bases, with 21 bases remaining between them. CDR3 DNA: TGTGCCAGCAGTCCCTCCTCAGGACAGACTCTTTACGAGCAGTACTTC. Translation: CASSPSSGQTLYEQYF.

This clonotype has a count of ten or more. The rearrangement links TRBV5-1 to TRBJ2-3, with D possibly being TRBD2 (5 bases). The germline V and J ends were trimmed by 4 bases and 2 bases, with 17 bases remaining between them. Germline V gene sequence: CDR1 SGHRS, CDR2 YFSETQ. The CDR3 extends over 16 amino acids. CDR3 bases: TGCGCCAGCAGCGATCCTCGATCCGGGGTCACAGATACGCAGTATTTT. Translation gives CASSDPRSGVTDTQYF.

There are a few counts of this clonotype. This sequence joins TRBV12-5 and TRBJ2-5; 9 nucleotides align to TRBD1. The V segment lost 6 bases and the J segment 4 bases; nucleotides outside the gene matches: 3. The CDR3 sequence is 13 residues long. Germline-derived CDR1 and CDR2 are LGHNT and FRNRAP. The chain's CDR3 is CASGGTGLETQYF. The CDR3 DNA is TGTGCTAGTGGGGGGACAGGGCTAGAGACCCAGTACTTC.

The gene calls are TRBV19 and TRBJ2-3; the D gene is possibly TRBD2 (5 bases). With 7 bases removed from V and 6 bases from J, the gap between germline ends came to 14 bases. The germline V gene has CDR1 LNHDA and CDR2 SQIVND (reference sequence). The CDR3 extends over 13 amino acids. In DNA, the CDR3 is TGTGCCAGTAATCCCAGAGAGCGGGATACGCAGTATTTT. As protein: CASNPRERDTQYF.

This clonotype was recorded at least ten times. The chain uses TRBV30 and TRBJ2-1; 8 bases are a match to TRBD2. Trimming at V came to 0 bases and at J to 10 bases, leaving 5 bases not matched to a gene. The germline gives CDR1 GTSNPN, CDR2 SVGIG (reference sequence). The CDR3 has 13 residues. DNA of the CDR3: TGTGCCTGGAGTGTAGGACTAGCCTTCGAGCAGTTCTTC. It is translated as CAWSVGLAFEQFF.

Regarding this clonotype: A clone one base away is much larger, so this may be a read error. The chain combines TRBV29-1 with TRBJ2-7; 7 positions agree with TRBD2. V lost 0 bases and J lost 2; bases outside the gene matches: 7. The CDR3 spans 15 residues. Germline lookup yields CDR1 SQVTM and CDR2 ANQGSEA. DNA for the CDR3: TGCAGCGTTGAAGATCCAGGACGGGGGGCCTACGAGCAGTACTTC. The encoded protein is CSVEDPGRGAYEQYF.

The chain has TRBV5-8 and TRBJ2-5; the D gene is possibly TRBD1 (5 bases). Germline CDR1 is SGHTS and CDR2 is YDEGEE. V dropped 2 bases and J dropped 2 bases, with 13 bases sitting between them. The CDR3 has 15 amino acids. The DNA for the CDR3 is TGTGCCAGCAGCTTACGCGGACACCTACAAGAGACCCAGTACTTC. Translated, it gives CASSLRGHLQETQYF.

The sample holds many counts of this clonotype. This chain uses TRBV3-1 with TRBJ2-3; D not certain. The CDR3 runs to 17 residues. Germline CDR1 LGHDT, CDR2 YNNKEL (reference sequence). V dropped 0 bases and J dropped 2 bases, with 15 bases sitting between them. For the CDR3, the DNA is TGTGCCAGCAGCCAAGAATACCCCACCAAGATCACAGATACGCAGTATTTT. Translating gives CASSQEYPTKITDTQYF.